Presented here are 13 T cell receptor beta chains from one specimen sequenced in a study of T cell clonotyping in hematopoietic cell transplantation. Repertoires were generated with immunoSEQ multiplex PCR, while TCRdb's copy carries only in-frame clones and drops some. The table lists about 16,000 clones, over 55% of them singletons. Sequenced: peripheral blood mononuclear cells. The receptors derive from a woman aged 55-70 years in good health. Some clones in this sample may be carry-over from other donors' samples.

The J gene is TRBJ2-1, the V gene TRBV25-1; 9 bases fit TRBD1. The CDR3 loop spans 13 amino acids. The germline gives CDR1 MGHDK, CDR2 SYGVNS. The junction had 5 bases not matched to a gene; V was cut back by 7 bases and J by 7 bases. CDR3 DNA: TGTGCCAGCAAACAGGGGGCGAGGAATGAGCAGTTCTTC. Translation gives CASKQGARNEQFF.

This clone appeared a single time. The CDR3 nucleotides read TGTGCCAGCAGCCGTAGCGGATCCTACGAGCAGTACTTC. It yields the protein CASSRSGSYEQYF. This sequence joins TRBV4-2 and TRBJ2-7, with D perhaps matching TRBD2 (6 bases). This CDR3 has 13 residues. V was clipped by 4 bases and J by 1 base, with 8 bases between them. CDR1 and CDR2 from the germline V gene are LGHNA and YNFKEQ.

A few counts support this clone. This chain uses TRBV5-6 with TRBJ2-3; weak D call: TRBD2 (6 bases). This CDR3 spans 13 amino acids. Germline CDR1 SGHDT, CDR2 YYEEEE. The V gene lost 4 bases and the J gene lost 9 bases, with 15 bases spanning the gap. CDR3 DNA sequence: TGTGCCAGCAGCGTGGGGACTCCCGAGACGCAGTATTTT. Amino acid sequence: CASSVGTPETQYF.

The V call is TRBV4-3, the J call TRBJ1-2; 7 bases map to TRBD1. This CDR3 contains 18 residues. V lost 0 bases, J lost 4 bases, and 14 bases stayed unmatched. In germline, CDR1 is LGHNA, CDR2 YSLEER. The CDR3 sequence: CASSQELGQGGLAYGYTF. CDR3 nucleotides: TGCGCCAGCAGCCAAGAGCTGGGCCAGGGGGGTTTGGCCTATGGCTACACCTTC.

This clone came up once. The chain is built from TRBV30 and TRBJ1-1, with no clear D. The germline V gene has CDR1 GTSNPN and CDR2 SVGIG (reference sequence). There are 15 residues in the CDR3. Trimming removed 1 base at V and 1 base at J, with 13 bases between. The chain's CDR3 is CAWSDPGLWNTEAFF. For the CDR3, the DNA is TGTGCCTGGAGTGACCCCGGCCTCTGGAACACTGAAGCTTTCTTT.

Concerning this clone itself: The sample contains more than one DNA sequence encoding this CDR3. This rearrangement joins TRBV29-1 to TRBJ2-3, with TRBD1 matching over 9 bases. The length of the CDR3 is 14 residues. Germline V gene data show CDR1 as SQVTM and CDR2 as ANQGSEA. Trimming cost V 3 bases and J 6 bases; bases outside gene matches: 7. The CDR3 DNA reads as TGCAGCGTTGACCCGGGACAGGGAAGCGATACGCAGTATTTT. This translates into CSVDPGQGSDTQYF.

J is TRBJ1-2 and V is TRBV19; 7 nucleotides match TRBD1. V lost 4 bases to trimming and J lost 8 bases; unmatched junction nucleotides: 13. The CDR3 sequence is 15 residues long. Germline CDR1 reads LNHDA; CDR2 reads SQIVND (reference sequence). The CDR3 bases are TGTGCCAGTAGTAGACGGACAGGAACGGGGGAGGGCTACACCTTC. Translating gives CASSRRTGTGEGYTF.

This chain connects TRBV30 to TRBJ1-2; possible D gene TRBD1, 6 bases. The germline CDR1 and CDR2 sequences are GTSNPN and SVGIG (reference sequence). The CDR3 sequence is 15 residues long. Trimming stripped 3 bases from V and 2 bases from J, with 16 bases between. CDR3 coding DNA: TGTGCCTGGAGACAGGGACGTCTTACGAACTATGGCTACACCTTC. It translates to CAWRQGRLTNYGYTF.

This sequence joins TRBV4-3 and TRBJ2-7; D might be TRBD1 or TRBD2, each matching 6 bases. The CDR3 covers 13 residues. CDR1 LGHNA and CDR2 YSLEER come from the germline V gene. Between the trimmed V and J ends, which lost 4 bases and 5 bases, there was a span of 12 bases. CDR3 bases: TGCGCCAGCAGCCGGGGGGCGGGCGACGAGCAGTACTTC. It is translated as CASSRGAGDEQYF.

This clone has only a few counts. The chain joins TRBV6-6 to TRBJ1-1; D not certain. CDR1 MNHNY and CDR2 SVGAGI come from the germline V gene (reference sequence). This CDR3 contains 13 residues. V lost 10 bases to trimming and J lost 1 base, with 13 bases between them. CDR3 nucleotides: TGTGCCACCAACAGCGGAGGGAACACTGAAGCTTTCTTT. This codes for CATNSGGNTEAFF.

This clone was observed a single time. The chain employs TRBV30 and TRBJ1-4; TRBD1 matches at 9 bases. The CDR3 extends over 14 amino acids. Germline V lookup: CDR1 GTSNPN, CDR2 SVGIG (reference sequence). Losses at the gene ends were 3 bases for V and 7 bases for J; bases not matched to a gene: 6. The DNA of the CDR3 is TGTGCCTGGAGCTCCGGGACAGGGAGTGAAAAACTGTTTTTT. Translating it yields CAWSSGTGSEKLFF.

The chain's CDR3 is CASSLKGRSSPLHF. The CDR3 DNA follows: TGTGCCAGCAGCCTTAAGGGAAGGAGCTCACCCCTCCACTTT. This sequence joins TRBV9 and TRBJ1-6; D unresolved. V lost 4 bases, J lost 10 bases, and 15 bases lay in between. The CDR3 totals 14 residues. Germline CDR1 reads SGDLS; CDR2 reads YYNGEE.

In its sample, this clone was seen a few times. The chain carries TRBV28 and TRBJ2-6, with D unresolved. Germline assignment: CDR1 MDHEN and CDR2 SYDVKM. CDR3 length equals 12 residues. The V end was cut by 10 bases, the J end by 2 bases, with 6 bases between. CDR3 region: CATRAGANVLTF. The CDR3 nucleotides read TGTGCCACCCGGGCTGGGGCCAACGTCCTGACTTTC.